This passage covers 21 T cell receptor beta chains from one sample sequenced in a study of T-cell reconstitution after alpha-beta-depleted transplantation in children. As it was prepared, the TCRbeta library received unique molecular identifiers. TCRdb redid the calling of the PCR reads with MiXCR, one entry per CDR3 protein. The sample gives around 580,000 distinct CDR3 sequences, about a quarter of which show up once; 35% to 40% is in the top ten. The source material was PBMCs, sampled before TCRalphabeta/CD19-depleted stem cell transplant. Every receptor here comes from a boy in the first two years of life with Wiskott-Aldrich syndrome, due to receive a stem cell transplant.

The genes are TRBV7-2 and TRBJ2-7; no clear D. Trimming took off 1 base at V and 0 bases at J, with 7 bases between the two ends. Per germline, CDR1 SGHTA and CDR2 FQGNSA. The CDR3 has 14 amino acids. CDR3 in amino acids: CASSLVFVSYEQYF. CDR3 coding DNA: TGTGCCAGCAGCTTAGTATTTGTCTCCTACGAGCAGTACTTC.

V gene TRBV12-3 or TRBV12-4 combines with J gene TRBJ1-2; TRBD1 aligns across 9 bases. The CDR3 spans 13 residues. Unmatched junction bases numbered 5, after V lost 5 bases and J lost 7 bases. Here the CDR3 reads CASSTTGGGGYTF. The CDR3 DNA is TGTGCCAGCAGTACAACAGGGGGCGGTGGCTACACCTTC.

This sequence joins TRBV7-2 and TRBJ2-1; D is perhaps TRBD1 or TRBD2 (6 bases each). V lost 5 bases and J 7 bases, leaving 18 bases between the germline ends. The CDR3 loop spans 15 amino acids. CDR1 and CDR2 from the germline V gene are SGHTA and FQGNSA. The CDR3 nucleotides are TGTGCCAGCAGCCGACGGTGGGGGGCAGGTAATGAGCAGTTCTTC. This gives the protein CASSRRWGAGNEQFF.

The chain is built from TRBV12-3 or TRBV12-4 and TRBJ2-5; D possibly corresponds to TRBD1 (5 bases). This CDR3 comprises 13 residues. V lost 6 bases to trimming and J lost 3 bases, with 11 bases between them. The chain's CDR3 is CASRPDKKETQYF. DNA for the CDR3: TGTGCCAGCAGACCGGACAAAAAAGAGACCCAGTACTTC.

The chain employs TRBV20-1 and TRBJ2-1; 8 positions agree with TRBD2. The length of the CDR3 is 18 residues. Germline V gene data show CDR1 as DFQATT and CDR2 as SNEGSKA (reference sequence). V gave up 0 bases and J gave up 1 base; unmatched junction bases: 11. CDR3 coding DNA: TGCAGTGCTAGAGACAGCGGGAGAGGGATAGGGTCCTACAATGAGCAGTTCTTC. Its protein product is CSARDSGRGIGSYNEQFF.

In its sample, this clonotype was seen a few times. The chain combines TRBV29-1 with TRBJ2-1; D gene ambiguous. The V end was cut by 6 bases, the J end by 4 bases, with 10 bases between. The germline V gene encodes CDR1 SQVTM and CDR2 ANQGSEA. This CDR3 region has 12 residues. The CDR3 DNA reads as TGCAGCGTGCAAACACCATACAATGAGCAGTTCTTC. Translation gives CSVQTPYNEQFF.

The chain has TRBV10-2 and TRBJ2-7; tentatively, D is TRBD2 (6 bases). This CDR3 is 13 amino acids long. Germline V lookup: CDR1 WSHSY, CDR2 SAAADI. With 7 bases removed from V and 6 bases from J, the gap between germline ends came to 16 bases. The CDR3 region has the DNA TGCGCCAGCACCCTAGGAGGGATCGGCGAGCAGTACTTC. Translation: CASTLGGIGEQYF.

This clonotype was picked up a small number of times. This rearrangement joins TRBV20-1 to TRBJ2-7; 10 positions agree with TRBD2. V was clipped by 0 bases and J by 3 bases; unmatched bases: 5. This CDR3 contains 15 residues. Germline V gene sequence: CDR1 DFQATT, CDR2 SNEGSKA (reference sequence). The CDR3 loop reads CSARDRTSGGYEQYF. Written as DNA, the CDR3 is TGCAGTGCTAGAGATCGGACTAGCGGTGGCTACGAGCAGTACTTC.

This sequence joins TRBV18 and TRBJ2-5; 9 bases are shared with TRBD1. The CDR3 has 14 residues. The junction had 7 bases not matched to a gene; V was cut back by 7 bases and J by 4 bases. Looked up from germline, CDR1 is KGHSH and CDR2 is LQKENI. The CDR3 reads CASFNRGLGETQYF. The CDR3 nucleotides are TGTGCCAGCTTCAACAGGGGGCTAGGAGAGACCCAGTACTTC.

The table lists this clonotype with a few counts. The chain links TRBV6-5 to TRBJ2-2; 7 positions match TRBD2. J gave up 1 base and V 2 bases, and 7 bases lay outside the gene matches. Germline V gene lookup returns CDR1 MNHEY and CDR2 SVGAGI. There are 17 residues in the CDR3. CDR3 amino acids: CASSYVRLAENTGELFF. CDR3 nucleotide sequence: TGTGCCAGCAGTTACGTGAGGCTAGCGGAGAACACCGGGGAGCTGTTTTTT.

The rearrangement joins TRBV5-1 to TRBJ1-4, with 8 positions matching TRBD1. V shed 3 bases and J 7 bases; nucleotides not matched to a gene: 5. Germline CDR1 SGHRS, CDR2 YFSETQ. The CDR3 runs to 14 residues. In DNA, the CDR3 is TGCGCCAGCAGCTCGCAGGGGGCGGGTGAAAAACTGTTTTTT. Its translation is CASSSQGAGEKLFF.

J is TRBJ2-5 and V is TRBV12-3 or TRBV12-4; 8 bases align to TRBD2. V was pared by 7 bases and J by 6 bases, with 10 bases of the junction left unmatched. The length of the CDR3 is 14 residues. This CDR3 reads CASTLAGSSKTQYF. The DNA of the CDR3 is TGTGCCAGCACCTTAGCGGGATCATCGAAGACCCAGTACTTC.

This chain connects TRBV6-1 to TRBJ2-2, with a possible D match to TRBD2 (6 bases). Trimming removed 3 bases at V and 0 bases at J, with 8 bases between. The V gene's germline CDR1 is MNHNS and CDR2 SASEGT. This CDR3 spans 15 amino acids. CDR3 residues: CASSDAGSNTGELFF. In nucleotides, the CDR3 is TGTGCCAGCAGTGATGCGGGGTCGAACACCGGGGAGCTGTTTTTT.

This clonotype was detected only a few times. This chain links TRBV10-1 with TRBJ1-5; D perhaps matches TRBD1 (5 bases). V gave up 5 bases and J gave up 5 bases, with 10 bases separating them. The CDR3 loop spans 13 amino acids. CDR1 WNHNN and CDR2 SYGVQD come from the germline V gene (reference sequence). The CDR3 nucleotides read TGCGCCAGCAGTCCAGGGAGAGATCAGCCCCAGCATTTT. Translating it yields CASSPGRDQPQHF.

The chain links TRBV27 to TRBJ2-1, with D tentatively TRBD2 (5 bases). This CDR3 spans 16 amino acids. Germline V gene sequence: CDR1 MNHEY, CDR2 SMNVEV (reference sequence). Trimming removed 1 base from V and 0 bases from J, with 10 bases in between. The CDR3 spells CASSLFAGSSYNEQFF. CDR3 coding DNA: TGTGCCAGCAGTTTATTCGCGGGTAGCTCCTACAATGAGCAGTTCTTC.

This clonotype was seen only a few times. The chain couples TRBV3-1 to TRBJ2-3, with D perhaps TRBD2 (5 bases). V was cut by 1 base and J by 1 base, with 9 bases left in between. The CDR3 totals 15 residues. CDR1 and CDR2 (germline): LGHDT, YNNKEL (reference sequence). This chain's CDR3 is CASSQALVRTDTQYF. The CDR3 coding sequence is TGTGCCAGCAGCCAAGCACTAGTCCGCACAGATACGCAGTATTTT.

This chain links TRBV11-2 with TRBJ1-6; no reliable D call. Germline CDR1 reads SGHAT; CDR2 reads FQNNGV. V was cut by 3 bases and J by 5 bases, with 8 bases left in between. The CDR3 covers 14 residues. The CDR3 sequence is CASSLPQDNSPLHF. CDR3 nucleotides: TGTGCCAGCAGCTTGCCCCAGGATAATTCACCCCTCCACTTT.

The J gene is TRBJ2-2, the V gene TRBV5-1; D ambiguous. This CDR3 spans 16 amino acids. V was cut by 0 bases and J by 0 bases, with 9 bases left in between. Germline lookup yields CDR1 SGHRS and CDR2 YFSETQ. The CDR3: CASSLDGTTNTGELFF. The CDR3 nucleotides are TGCGCCAGCAGCTTGGACGGAACGACGAACACCGGGGAGCTGTTTTTT.

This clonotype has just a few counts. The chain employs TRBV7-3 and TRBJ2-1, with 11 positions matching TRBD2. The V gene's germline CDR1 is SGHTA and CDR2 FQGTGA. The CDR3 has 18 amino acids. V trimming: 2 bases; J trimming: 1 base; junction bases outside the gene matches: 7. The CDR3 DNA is TGTGCCAGCAGCTTACTTAGGACTAGCGGGCCATCCTACAATGAGCAGTTCTTC. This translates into CASSLLRTSGPSYNEQFF.

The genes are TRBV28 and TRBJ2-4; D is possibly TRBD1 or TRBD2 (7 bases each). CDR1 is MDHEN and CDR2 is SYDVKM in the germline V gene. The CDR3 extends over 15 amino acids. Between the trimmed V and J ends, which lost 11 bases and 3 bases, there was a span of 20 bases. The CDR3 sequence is CASRGGSLGKNIQYF. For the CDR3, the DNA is TGTGCCTCCAGGGGGGGGAGTTTGGGCAAAAACATTCAGTACTTC.

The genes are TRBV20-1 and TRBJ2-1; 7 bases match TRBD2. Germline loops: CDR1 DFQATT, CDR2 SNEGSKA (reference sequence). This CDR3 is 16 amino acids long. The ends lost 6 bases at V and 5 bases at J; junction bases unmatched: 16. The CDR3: CSARPSYLAENNEQFF. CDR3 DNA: TGCAGTGCCCGACCGTCTTATCTAGCGGAGAACAATGAGCAGTTCTTC.